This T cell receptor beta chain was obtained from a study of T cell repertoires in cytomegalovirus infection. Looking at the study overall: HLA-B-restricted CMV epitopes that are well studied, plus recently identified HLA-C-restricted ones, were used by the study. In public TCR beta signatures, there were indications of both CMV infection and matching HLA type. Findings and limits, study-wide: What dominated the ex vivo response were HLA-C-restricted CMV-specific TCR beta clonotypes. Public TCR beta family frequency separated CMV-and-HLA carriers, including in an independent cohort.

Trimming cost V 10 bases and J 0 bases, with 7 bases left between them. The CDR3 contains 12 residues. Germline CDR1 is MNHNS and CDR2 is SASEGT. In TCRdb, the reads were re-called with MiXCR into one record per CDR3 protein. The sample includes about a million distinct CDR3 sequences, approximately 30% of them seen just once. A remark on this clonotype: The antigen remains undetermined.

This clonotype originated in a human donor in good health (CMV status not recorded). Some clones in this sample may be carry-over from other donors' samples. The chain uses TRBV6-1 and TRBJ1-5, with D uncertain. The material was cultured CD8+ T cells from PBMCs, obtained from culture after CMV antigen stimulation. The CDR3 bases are TGTGCCACTGGTTATAGCAATCAGCCCCAGCATTTT. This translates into CATGYSNQPQHF.